Included here is one T cell receptor (beta chain) sequence, with context. Data came from immunoSEQ multiplex PCR; TCRdb stores just in-frame clones and leaves some out. The sample includes a few hundred thousand clones, about 88% of them seen just once. This entry is derived from a study of blood T cell repertoires in COVID-19. In the study overall: Collection of acute and convalescent COVID-19 samples took place in the United States, Italy and Spain.

Trimming shortened V by 0 bases and J by 0 bases, and 9 bases separated the two germline ends. Per germline, CDR1 LGHNT and CDR2 FRNRAP. CDR3 size: 17 residues. The V gene is TRBV12-5, the J gene TRBJ1-6; D is possibly TRBD1 (6 bases). The sample comprised peripheral blood. The sequence came from a woman in her forties who had recovered from COVID-19. The CDR3 coding sequence is TGTGCTAGTGGTTTGGTACCGGACAGCTCCTATAATTCACCCCTCCACTTT. This translates into CASGLVPDSSYNSPLHF.